This TCR beta chain was recovered during a study of CD8 T cells in Susac syndrome. An amount of RNA that ranged from roughly 0.45 to 1 ug was reverse transcribed with random hexamers. Coverage of TCR beta CDR3 amplification by immunoSEQ multiplex PCR extended to 54 Vbeta and 13 Jbeta. TCRdb analysed the immunoSEQ multiplex PCR reads with MiXCR anew, one entry per CDR3 protein. The repertoire includes about 430,000 distinct CDR3 sequences, 75% to 90% of them detected once, and about 0.12% sits in the top ten. Germline trimming cut 0 bases from V and 6 bases from J; bases unmatched to any gene: 8. The CDR3 runs to 17 residues. Germline CDR1 reads LGHDT; CDR2 reads YNNKEL (reference sequence). Sequencing of TCR beta drew on CD8+ and CD4+ T cells from blood. Multiple sclerosis controls were treatment-naive patients with stable or active relapsing-remitting disease. It was negative isolation that provided the CD8+ and CD4+ T cells, whereas TEMRA cells were enriched by FACS.

Source material: CD8+ T cells from PBMCs. The origin of this receptor is a human donor with multiple sclerosis. V usage is TRBV3-1 and J usage is TRBJ2-3, with 11 positions matching TRBD2. CDR3: CASSQDAASGGLDTQYF. In DNA form, the CDR3 reads TGTGCCAGCAGCCAAGATGCGGCTAGCGGGGGGCTTGATACGCAGTATTTT.